This T cell receptor beta chain was captured in a study of Ad26.COV2.S vaccination and SARS-CoV-2 variants. This CDR3 is built from 17 residues. The germline gives CDR1 MNHNS, CDR2 SASEGT. With 0 bases removed from V and 2 bases from J, the gap between germline ends came to 11 bases. Clones were sequenced by immunoSEQ multiplex PCR, and TCRdb holds only the in-frame ones, with some missing. The sample lists roughly 400,000 clones; about 92% were seen once. Sample treatment: approximately 18 received Ad26.COV2.S at low or high dose, single or two shots; 5 received placebo; per-sample allocation not given. Specimen acquisition occurred on day 63 following the initial vaccine or placebo injection.

The sample here was peripheral blood, taken in a trial of Ad26.COV2.S vaccine versus placebo. The TCR was taken from a person aged 18-65 years who received the Ad26.COV2.S COVID-19 vaccine or a placebo. The chain uses TRBV6-1 and TRBJ2-6; either TRBD1 or TRBD2 may supply D (6 bases each). The CDR3 sequence: CASSEALRGAGANVLTF. The CDR3 bases are TGTGCCAGCAGTGAAGCCTTAAGGGGGGCTGGGGCCAACGTCCTGACTTTC.